What follows are 26 T cell receptor beta chains derived from one specimen sequenced in a study of blood T cell repertoires in COVID-19. The table came from immunoSEQ multiplex PCR; TCRdb's copy has only in-frame clones and leaves some out. The sample consists of roughly 87,000 clones, approximately 86% of them appearing once. Sequenced input: peripheral blood. The receptors shown here come from an elderly woman with COVID-19, enrolled during active disease.

The rearrangement uses TRBV6-2 or TRBV6-3 and TRBJ2-5, with 10 nucleotides matching TRBD1. Trimming removed 6 bases from V and 4 bases from J; junction bases left unmatched: 14. The CDR3 is made up of 17 amino acids. The germline gives CDR1 MNHEY, CDR2 SVGEGT. This CDR3 reads CASSSDRGTRRGETQYF. The CDR3 DNA sequence: TGTGCCAGCAGCTCGGACAGGGGGACGAGACGTGGAGAGACCCAGTACTTC.

This clone was counted between two and nine times. The V and J genes are TRBV7-6 and TRBJ1-2; 7 nucleotides agree with TRBD1. The CDR3 totals 14 residues. V gave up 5 bases and J gave up 2 bases; unmatched junction bases: 5. CDR1 is SGHVS, CDR2 FNYEAQ, per germline. DNA for the CDR3: TGTGCCAGCAGCCTCGGGACAGCGAACTATGGCTACACCTTC. Protein product: CASSLGTANYGYTF.

The V gene is TRBV10-3, the J gene TRBJ2-3, with 8 positions matching TRBD2. Trimming at V came to 3 bases and at J to 3 bases, leaving 23 bases not matched to a gene. Germline lookup yields CDR1 ENHRY and CDR2 SYGVKD. CDR3 length equals 21 residues. The CDR3 here is CAISEPVGTSGVSNPTDTQYF. DNA of the CDR3: TGTGCCATCAGTGAACCGGTGGGCACTAGCGGAGTGAGTAATCCGACAGATACGCAGTATTTT.

J is TRBJ1-6 and V is TRBV11-2; TRBD1 is a possible D gene (5 bases). The V gene lost 6 bases and the J gene lost 7 bases, with 10 bases spanning the gap. This CDR3 has 13 amino acids. CDR1 and CDR2 from the germline V gene are SGHAT and FQNNGV. The CDR3 nucleotides read TGTGCCAGCAGGGGGGGGGTGAATTCACCCCTCCACTTT. Translation: CASRGGVNSPLHF.

For this clone: The limits of the CDR3 on the DNA are not certain, so only TCRdb's listed CDR3 is given. The chain couples TRBV21-1 to TRBJ2-7; TRBD1 is the table's D call and was not checked against the DNA. TRBV21-1 is designated a pseudogene. The CDR3 is 16 amino acids in total, end residues counted. Here the CDR3 reads CASSQGWGTGSKEQYF.

This chain uses TRBV7-3 with TRBJ2-3, with 9 bases fitting TRBD2. Germline-derived CDR1 and CDR2 are SGHTA and FQGTGA. V shed 5 bases and J 4 bases; nucleotides not matched to a gene: 10. CDR3 length equals 16 residues. The CDR3, as DNA: TGTGCCAGCAGCCCCACTGGCGGGGGGGCTGCAGATACGCAGTATTTT. Encoded protein: CASSPTGGGAADTQYF.

The chain employs TRBV4-2 and TRBJ1-5; 7 bases match TRBD1. After removal of 3 bases from V and 0 bases from J, the junction contained 20 bases not matched to a gene. The CDR3 totals 21 residues. Germline values: CDR1 LGHNA, CDR2 YNFKEQ. The CDR3 sequence is CASSQTLARGTRRNSNQPQHF. In DNA, the CDR3 is TGTGCCAGCAGCCAGACCCTGGCCAGGGGGACCCGGAGAAATAGCAATCAGCCCCAGCATTTT.

J is TRBJ2-1 and V is TRBV7-6; 16 bases are a match to TRBD2. V trimming: 5 bases; J trimming: 5 bases; junction bases outside the gene matches: 21. This CDR3 is 22 amino acids long. Germline lookup yields CDR1 SGHVS and CDR2 FNYEAQ. CDR3 amino acids: CASSPTPGLAGGPPSIDNEQFF. In DNA form, the CDR3 reads TGTGCCAGCAGCCCCACGCCGGGACTAGCGGGAGGGCCTCCCTCAATAGACAATGAGCAGTTCTTC.

The chain has TRBV30 and TRBJ1-2, with 11 nucleotides matching TRBD1. Germline V gives CDR1 GTSNPN, CDR2 SVGIG (reference sequence). This CDR3 comprises 13 residues. After removal of 5 bases from V and 1 base from J, the junction contained 0 bases not matched to a gene. The CDR3 loop is CAWGTGGNYGYTF. CDR3 bases: TGTGCCTGGGGGACAGGGGGTAACTATGGCTACACCTTC.

The V gene is TRBV6-5, the J gene TRBJ1-1; no reliable D call. This CDR3 is 14 amino acids long. From germline, CDR1 is MNHEY and CDR2 SVGAGI. V gave up 7 bases and J gave up 2 bases, with 14 bases separating them. The CDR3 protein is CASIREGANTEAFF. The CDR3 DNA reads TGTGCCAGCATCCGCGAAGGAGCAAACACTGAAGCTTTCTTT.

This rearrangement joins TRBV18 to TRBJ2-1; 10 nucleotides align to TRBD1. The CDR3 loop spans 14 amino acids. V lost 6 bases and J lost 5; bases outside the gene matches: 4. The germline gives CDR1 KGHSH, CDR2 LQKENI. CDR3 coding DNA: TGTGCCAGCTCGCCCGGGACAGGGGACAATGAGCAGTTCTTC. Translating it yields CASSPGTGDNEQFF.

The chain carries TRBV7-9 and TRBJ2-1; possible D gene TRBD2, 6 bases. Germline V gene lookup returns CDR1 SEHNR and CDR2 FQNEAQ (reference sequence). The germline V and J ends were trimmed by 5 bases and 6 bases, with 14 bases remaining between them. The CDR3 loop spans 14 amino acids. CDR3 nucleotides: TGTGCCAGCAGCGGTGGATTGCGGGGCAATGAGCAGTTCTTC. Protein sequence: CASSGGLRGNEQFF.

The chain links TRBV30 to TRBJ1-2; tentative D call: TRBD1 (5 bases). CDR1 and CDR2 (germline): GTSNPN, SVGIG (reference sequence). CDR3 length equals 12 residues. V shed 4 bases and J shed 7 bases, with 13 bases lying between them. CDR3 sequence reads: CAWTRVGSGYTF. The CDR3 region has the DNA TGTGCCTGGACCAGGGTGGGATCTGGCTACACCTTC.

This clone was seen a single time. This chain connects TRBV6-6 to TRBJ1-1; possible D gene TRBD1, 5 bases. V was pared by 2 bases and J by 3 bases, with 10 bases between. The germline CDR1 and CDR2 sequences are MNHNY and SVGAGI (reference sequence). The CDR3 sequence is 14 residues long. CDR3 nucleotides: TGTGCCAGCAGTTACCCCCGGGGGGACACTGAAGCTTTCTTT. This codes for CASSYPRGDTEAFF.

The chain joins TRBV28 to TRBJ2-7; no definite D call. V shed 2 bases and J shed 4 bases, with 3 bases lying between them. CDR1 and CDR2 (germline): MDHEN, SYDVKM. CDR3 size: 11 residues. For the CDR3, the DNA is TGTGCCAGCAGTTTAACTTACGAGCAGTACTTC. Protein: CASSLTYEQYF.

This clone turned up a few times. V is TRBV18 and J is TRBJ2-7, with 7 bases that match TRBD2. V lost 4 bases and J lost 3; bases outside the gene matches: 6. The CDR3 loop spans 14 amino acids. Per germline, CDR1 KGHSH and CDR2 LQKENI. The CDR3 sequence is CASSRTRNSYEQYF. CDR3 coding DNA: TGTGCCAGCTCACGGACTAGGAACAGCTACGAGCAGTACTTC. Based on the CDR3 plus reference TRBV18 and TRBJ2-7, the full variable domain is NAGVMQNPRHLVRRRGQEARLRCSPMKGHSHVYWYRQLPEEGLKFMVYLQKENIIDESGMPKERFSAEFPKEGPSILRIQQVVRGDSAAYFCASSRTRNSYEQYFGPGTRLTVT.

The J gene is TRBJ2-2, the V gene TRBV28; a possible D gene is TRBD1 (6 bases). Trimming stripped 3 bases from V and 4 bases from J, with 12 bases between. CDR1 is MDHEN and CDR2 is SYDVKM in the germline V gene. The CDR3 totals 15 residues. The CDR3 DNA reads as TGTGCCAGCAGTTTGGTGGCAGGGGTCACCGGGGAGCTGTTTTTT. It translates to CASSLVAGVTGELFF.

The V call is TRBV6-1, the J call TRBJ2-7; tentative D call: TRBD1 (5 bases). CDR3 length: 16 amino acids. V dropped 2 bases and J dropped 3 bases, with 17 bases sitting between them. Germline CDR1 reads MNHNS; CDR2 reads SASEGT. CDR3 amino acids: CASSEFGQHLRYEQYF. CDR3 DNA sequence: TGTGCCAGCAGTGAATTCGGACAACATTTACGCTACGAGCAGTACTTC.

This chain links TRBV29-1 with TRBJ1-5; D might be TRBD1 (5 bases). The germline gives CDR1 SQVTM, CDR2 ANQGSEA. Trimming took off 5 bases at V and 3 bases at J, with 11 bases between the two ends. CDR3 length equals 13 residues. CDR3 loop: CSVSDSFNQPQHF. The CDR3 coding sequence is TGCAGCGTTAGTGACAGCTTCAATCAGCCCCAGCATTTT.

The chain couples TRBV19 to TRBJ1-2; D perhaps matches TRBD1 (6 bases). CDR1 is LNHDA, CDR2 SQIVND, per germline (reference sequence). The V gene lost 6 bases and the J gene lost 6 bases, with 17 bases spanning the gap. This CDR3 contains 14 residues. This CDR3 reads CASRSTGKLDGYTF. DNA for the CDR3: TGTGCCAGTAGGAGTACAGGGAAGCTAGATGGCTACACCTTC.

This rearrangement joins TRBV7-9 to TRBJ2-7; a possible D gene is TRBD2 (6 bases). The CDR3 covers 15 residues. V gave up 5 bases and J gave up 3 bases, with 17 bases separating them. The germline CDR1 and CDR2 sequences are SEHNR and FQNEAQ (reference sequence). The CDR3 protein is CASSAGLSGGYEQYF. Written as DNA, the CDR3 is TGTGCCAGCAGCGCGGGACTTTCCGGTGGCTACGAGCAGTACTTC.

J is TRBJ1-2 and V is TRBV24-1, with 8 positions matching TRBD1. The V and J ends lost 4 bases and 3 bases, in that order; junction bases with no gene match: 3. Germline CDR1 reads KGHDR; CDR2 reads SFDVKD. The CDR3 loop spans 14 amino acids. DNA of the CDR3: TGTGCCACCAGTGAGAAGACAGGGGACTATGGCTACACCTTC. Translated: CATSEKTGDYGYTF.

The rearrangement links TRBV10-2 to TRBJ1-2; D perhaps matches TRBD1 (5 bases). The CDR3 is 13 residues long. V lost 7 bases, J lost 10 bases, and 19 bases lay in between. Per germline, CDR1 WSHSY and CDR2 SAAADI. This CDR3 is CASTFRDSTPYTF. DNA for the CDR3: TGCGCCAGCACGTTCCGGGACTCTACCCCCTACACCTTC.

The chain joins TRBV7-2 to TRBJ1-3, with 12 nucleotides matching TRBD1. The CDR3 is made up of 19 amino acids. Trimming removed 4 bases from V and 2 bases from J; junction bases left unmatched: 12. CDR1 and CDR2 (germline): SGHTA, FQGNSA. CDR3 loop: CASSWFGTGGAGTGNTIYF. CDR3 coding DNA: TGTGCCAGCAGCTGGTTCGGGACAGGGGGCGCAGGAACTGGAAACACCATATATTTT.

V and J are TRBV24-1 and TRBJ1-2; the D is unclear. Germline values: CDR1 KGHDR, CDR2 SFDVKD. Trimming removed 3 bases at V and 6 bases at J, with 10 bases between. The CDR3 length is 13 residues. The CDR3 region has the DNA TGTGCCACCAGTGATCTCCCCCCGGATGGCTACACCTTC. Protein product: CATSDLPPDGYTF.

The V gene is TRBV11-2, the J gene TRBJ1-4; D is undetermined. This CDR3 is built from 14 residues. Trimming removed 4 bases at V and 6 bases at J, with 12 bases between. CDR1 and CDR2 from the germline V gene are SGHAT and FQNNGV. The CDR3 nucleotides read TGTGCCAGCAGCTCGGCGGAGGTTGATGAAAAACTGTTTTTT. Translating gives CASSSAEVDEKLFF.